The 8 T cell receptor beta chains in this list originate from one sample, sequenced in a study of blood T cells in healthy people across ages. Combining a sample-barcoded 5' primer with a J-beta primer mix, a second PCR ran for roughly 7 to 12 cycles. One entry per CDR3 protein results from TCRdb running MiXCR on the 5' RACE reads. The sample shows approximately 600,000 distinct CDR3 sequences, roughly 53% of them seen only once. Material: blood. The source is a man aged 55-75 years in good health.

The gene calls are TRBV5-5 and TRBJ2-3; D is unclear. The CDR3 spans 14 residues. V lost 2 bases and J 2 bases, leaving 9 bases between the germline ends. The V gene's germline CDR1 is SGHKS and CDR2 YYEKEE (reference sequence). CDR3 in amino acids: CASSFDPTTDTQYF. The CDR3 DNA reads as TGTGCCAGCAGCTTCGACCCAACCACAGATACGCAGTATTTT.

The chain employs TRBV4-1 and TRBJ2-5; TRBD2 might be the D (6 bases). The CDR3 loop spans 15 amino acids. Trimming shortened V by 2 bases and J by 2 bases, and 12 bases separated the two germline ends. CDR1 is MGHRA, CDR2 YSYEKL, per germline. The CDR3 DNA reads as TGCGCCAGCAGCCAAAGACTAGTTGGGCAAGAGACCCAGTACTTC. As protein: CASSQRLVGQETQYF.

V gene TRBV20-1 combines with J gene TRBJ2-3; unclear D gene. Trimming removed 0 bases from V and 2 bases from J, with 9 bases in between. Per germline, CDR1 DFQATT and CDR2 SNEGSKA (reference sequence). CDR3 length: 14 residues. In DNA, the CDR3 is TGCAGTGCTAGAGATATTTTATACACAGATACGCAGTATTTT. Amino acids: CSARDILYTDTQYF.

The gene calls are TRBV5-1 and TRBJ1-1; the match to TRBD1 covers 8 bases. This CDR3 contains 15 residues. Germline CDR1 and CDR2: SGHRS and YFSETQ. V gave up 5 bases and J gave up 3 bases; unmatched junction bases: 9. The CDR3 reads CASRVQGGSDTEAFF. CDR3 DNA: TGCGCCAGCAGGGTACAGGGGGGATCCGACACTGAAGCTTTCTTT.

As for this clonotype: The junction differs from germline at one of its ends, possibly a read error. The chain uses TRBV12-3 or TRBV12-4 and TRBJ2-7; TRBD1 matches at 7 bases. This CDR3 contains 14 residues. CDR3 sequence (DNA): TGTGCCGGCAGTTTGGGACAGCTTGCCTACGAGCAGTACTTC. It translates to CAGSLGQLAYEQYF.

The V gene is TRBV24-1, the J gene TRBJ2-1; 11 nucleotides match TRBD2. The CDR3 sequence is 16 residues long. With 12 bases clipped from V and 0 bases from J, the junction kept 9 bases outside the gene matches. Germline CDR1 and CDR2: KGHDR and SFDVKD. CDR3 sequence reads: CAAQVAGGGSYNEQFF. The CDR3, as DNA: TGTGCCGCCCAGGTAGCGGGGGGGGGCTCCTACAATGAGCAGTTCTTC.

V gene TRBV4-1 combines with J gene TRBJ2-7; TRBD2 aligns across 15 bases. Losses at the gene ends were 4 bases for V and 2 bases for J; bases not matched to a gene: 6. The CDR3 covers 17 residues. CDR1 and CDR2 from the germline V gene are MGHRA and YSYEKL. As DNA, the CDR3 is TGCGCCAGCAGCCGGGGACTAGCGGGGGGTTTCCCCTACGAGCAGTACTTC. It specifies CASSRGLAGGFPYEQYF.

This rearrangement joins TRBV4-1 to TRBJ2-1; tentatively, D is TRBD1 or TRBD2 (5 bases each). In germline, CDR1 is MGHRA, CDR2 YSYEKL. Trimming removed 2 bases from V and 13 bases from J, with 18 bases in between. The CDR3 covers 14 residues. DNA for the CDR3: TGCGCCAGCAGCCAATGGTGGGGGACGGAGACCCAGTTCTTC. Translated, it gives CASSQWWGTETQFF.